What follows is one T cell receptor beta chain and its context. Antigen: not known. The sample comes from a study of CD8+ T cells in alopecia areata. General study points: The link between baseline CD8+ expansion and response remains uncertain with one nonresponder. Patients showed less clear TCR sequence sharing than mice, possibly partly because of HLA diversity. Both scalp clonality and the expanded CD8+ clones among the top 100 showed a significant decrease with tofacitinib. Clonality exceeded that of normal scalp in lesional scalp, most notably in alopecia totalis/universalis.

Extracted from the samples, RNA was reverse transcribed into cDNA to serve as the sequencing template. The table came from immunoSEQ multiplex PCR; TCRdb's copy has only in-frame clones and leaves some out. The sample records fewer than 150,000 clones, roughly 82% being singletons. Sample treatment: oral pan-JAK inhibitor, 5-10 mg twice daily. The sequence was collected from a human donor with alopecia areata. Material: CD8+ T cells sorted from blood, obtained at week 4, from a patient treated with tofacitinib.

CDR3 sequence (DNA): TGTGCCAGCAGTCCGGGACTAGCGGGGGTTGATGAGCAGTACTTC. Its protein is CASSPGLAGVDEQYF. The chain recombines TRBV6-6 with TRBJ2-7, with 14 nucleotides matching TRBD2. V gave up 5 bases and J gave up 7 bases; unmatched junction bases: 7. Germline assignment: CDR1 MNHNY and CDR2 SVGAGI (reference sequence). The CDR3 is 15 amino acids.